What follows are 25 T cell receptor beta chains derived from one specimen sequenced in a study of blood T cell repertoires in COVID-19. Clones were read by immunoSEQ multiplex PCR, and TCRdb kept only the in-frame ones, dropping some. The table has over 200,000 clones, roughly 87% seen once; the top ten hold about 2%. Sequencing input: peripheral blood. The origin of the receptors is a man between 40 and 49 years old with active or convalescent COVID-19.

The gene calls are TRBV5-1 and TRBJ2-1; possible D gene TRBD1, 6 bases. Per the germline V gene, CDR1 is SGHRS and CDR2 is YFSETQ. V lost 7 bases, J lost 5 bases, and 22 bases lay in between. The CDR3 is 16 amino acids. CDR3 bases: TGCGCCAGCCGACCTATAACCGGGACAAAAAACAATGAGCAGTTCTTC. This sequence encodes CASRPITGTKNNEQFF.

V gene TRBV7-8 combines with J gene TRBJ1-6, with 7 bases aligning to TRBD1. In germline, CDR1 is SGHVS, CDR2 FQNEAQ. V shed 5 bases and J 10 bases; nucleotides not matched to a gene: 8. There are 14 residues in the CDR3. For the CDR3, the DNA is TGTGCCAGCAGCCTGCGACAGGGTATCTCACCCCTCCACTTT. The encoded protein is CASSLRQGISPLHF.

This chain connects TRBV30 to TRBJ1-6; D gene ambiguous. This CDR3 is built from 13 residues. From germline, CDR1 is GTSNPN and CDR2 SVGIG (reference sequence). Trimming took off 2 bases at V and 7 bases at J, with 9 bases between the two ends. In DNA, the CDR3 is TGTGCCTGGAGTCAGTCGGGAAATTCACCCCTCCACTTT. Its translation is CAWSQSGNSPLHF.

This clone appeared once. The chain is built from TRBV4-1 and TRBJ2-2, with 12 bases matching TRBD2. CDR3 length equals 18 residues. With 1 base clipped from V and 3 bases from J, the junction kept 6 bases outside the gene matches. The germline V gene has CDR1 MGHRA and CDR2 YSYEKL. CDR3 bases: TGCGCCAGCAGCCAAGCCCTAGCGGGGGGGCGGGACACCGGGGAGCTGTTTTTT. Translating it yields CASSQALAGGRDTGELFF.

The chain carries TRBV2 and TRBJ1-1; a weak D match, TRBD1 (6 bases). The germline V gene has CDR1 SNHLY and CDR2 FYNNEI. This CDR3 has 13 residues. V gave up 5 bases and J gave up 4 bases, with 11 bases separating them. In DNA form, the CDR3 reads TGTGCCAGCAGTAAGGGGGGGGCCACTGAAGCTTTCTTT. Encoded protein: CASSKGGATEAFF.

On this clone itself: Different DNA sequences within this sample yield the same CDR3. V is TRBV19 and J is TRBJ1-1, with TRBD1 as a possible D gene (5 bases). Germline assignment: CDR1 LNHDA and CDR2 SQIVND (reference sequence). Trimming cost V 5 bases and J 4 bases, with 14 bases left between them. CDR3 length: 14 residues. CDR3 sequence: CASSLRQGGTEAFF. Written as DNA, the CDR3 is TGTGCCAGTAGTCTCCGTCAGGGCGGCACTGAAGCTTTCTTT.

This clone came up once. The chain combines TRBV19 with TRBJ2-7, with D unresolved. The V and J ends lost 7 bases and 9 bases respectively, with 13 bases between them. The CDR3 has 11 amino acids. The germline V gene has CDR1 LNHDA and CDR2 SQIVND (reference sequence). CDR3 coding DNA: TGTGCCAGTACCGACTCTGGGTGGCAGTACTTC. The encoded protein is CASTDSGWQYF.

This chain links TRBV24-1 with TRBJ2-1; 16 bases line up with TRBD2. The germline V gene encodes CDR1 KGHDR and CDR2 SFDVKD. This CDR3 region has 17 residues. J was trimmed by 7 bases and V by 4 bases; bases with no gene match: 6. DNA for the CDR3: TGTGCCACCAGTGAGGGGACTAGCGGGGGGGTCAGAAATGAGCAGTTCTTC. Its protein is CATSEGTSGGVRNEQFF.

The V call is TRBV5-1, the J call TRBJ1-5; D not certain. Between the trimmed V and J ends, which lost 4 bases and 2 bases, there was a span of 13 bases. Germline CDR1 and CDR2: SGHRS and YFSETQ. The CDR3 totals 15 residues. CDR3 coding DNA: TGCGCCAGCAGCCCGCGCGGGTTTGGCAATCAGCCCCAGCATTTT. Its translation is CASSPRGFGNQPQHF.

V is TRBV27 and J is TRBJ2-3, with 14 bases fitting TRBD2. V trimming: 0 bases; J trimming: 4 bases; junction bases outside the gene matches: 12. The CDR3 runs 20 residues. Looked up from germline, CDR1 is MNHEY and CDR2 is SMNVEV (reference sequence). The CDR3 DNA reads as TGTGCCAGCAGTTTATCACCGCTTCCGGGACTAGCGGGAGTTGCAGATACGCAGTATTTT. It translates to CASSLSPLPGLAGVADTQYF.

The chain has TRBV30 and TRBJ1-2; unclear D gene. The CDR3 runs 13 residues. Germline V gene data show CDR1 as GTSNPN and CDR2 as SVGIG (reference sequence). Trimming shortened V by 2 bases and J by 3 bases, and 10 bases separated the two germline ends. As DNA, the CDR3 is TGTGCCTGGAGTCCCGAGGTGCACTATGGCTACACCTTC. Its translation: CAWSPEVHYGYTF.

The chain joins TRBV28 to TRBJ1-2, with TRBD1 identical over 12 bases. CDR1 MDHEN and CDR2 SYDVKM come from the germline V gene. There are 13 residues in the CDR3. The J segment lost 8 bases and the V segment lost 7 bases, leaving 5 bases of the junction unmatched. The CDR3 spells CASTPGQGAGYTF. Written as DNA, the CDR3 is TGTGCCAGCACCCCGGGACAGGGGGCAGGCTACACCTTC.

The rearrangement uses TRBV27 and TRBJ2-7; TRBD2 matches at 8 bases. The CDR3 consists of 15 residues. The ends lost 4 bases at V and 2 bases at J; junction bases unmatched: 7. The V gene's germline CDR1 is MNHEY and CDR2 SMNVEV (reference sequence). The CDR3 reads CASSSDGREPYEQYF. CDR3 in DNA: TGTGCCAGCAGTTCCGACGGGAGGGAGCCCTACGAGCAGTACTTC.

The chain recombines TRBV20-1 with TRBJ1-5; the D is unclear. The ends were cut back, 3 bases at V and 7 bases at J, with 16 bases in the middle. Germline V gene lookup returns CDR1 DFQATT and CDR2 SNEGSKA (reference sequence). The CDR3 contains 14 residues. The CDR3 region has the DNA TGCAGTGCTAGTCGACCGGGAGTTGGACAGCCCCAGCATTTT. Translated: CSASRPGVGQPQHF.

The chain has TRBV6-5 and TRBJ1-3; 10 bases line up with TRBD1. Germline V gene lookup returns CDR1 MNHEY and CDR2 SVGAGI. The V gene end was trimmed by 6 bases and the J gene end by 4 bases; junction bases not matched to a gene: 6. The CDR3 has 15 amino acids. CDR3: CASRQDRGTGNTIYF. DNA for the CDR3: TGTGCCAGCAGACAGGACAGGGGGACGGGAAACACCATATATTTT.

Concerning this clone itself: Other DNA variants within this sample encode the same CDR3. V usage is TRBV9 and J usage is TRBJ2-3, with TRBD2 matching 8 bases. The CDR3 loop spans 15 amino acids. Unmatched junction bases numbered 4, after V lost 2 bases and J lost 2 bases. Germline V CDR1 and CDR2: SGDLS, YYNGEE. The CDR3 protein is CASSVSGTSTDTQYF. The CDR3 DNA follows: TGTGCCAGCAGCGTTAGCGGGACGTCCACAGATACGCAGTATTTT.

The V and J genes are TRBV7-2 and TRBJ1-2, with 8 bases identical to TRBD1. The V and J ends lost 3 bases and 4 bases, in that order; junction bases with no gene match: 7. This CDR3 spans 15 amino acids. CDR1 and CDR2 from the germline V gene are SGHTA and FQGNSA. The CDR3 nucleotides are TGTGCCAGCAGCTTCGGACAGGGACTTGGCTATGGCTACACCTTC. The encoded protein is CASSFGQGLGYGYTF. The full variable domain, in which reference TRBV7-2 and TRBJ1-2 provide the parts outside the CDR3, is GAGVSQSPSNKVTEKGKDVELRCDPISGHTALYWYRQSLGQGLEFLIYFQGNSAPDKSGLPSDRFSAERTGGSVSTLTIQRTQQEDSAVYLCASSFGQGLGYGYTFGSGTRLTVV.

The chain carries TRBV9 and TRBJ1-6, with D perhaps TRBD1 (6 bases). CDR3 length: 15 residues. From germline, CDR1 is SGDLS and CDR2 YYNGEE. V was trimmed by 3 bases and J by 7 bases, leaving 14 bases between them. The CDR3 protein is CASSATSGQNSPLHF. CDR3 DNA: TGTGCCAGCAGCGCAACTTCGGGACAAAATTCACCCCTCCACTTT.

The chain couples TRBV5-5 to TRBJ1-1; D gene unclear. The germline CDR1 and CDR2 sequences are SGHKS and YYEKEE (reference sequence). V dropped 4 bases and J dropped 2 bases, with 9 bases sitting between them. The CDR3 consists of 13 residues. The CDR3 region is CASSLGSNTEAFF. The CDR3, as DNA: TGTGCCAGCAGCCTGGGGAGTAACACTGAAGCTTTCTTT.

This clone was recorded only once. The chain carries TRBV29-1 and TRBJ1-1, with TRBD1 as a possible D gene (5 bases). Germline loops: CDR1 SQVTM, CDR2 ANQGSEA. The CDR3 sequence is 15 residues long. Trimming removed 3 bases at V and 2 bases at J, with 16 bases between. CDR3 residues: CSVDNPRGVNTEAFF. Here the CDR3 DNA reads TGCAGCGTTGATAACCCCCGGGGGGTCAACACTGAAGCTTTCTTT.

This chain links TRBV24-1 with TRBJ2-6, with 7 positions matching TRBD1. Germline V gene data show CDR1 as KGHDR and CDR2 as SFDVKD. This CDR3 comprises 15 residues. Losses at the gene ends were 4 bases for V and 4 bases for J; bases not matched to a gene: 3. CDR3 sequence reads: CATSDPDRGANVLTF. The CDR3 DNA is TGTGCCACCAGTGACCCGGACAGGGGGGCCAACGTCCTGACTTTC.

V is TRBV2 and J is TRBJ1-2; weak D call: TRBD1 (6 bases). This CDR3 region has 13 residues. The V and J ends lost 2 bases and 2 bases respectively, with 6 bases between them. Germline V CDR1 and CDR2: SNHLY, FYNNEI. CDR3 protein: CASSEQGNYGYTF. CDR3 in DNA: TGTGCCAGCAGTGAACAGGGGAACTATGGCTACACCTTC. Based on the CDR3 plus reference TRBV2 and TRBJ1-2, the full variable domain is EPEVTQTPSHQVTQMGQEVILRCVPISNHLYFYWYRQILGQKVEFLVSFYNNEISEKSEIFDDQFSVERPDGSNFTLKIRSTKLEDSAMYFCASSEQGNYGYTFGSGTRLTVV.

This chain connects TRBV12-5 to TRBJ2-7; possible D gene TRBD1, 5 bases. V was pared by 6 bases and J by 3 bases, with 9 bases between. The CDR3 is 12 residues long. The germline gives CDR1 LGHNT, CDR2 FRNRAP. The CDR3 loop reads CASGQDIYEQYF. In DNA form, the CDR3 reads TGTGCTAGTGGCCAGGACATCTACGAGCAGTACTTC.

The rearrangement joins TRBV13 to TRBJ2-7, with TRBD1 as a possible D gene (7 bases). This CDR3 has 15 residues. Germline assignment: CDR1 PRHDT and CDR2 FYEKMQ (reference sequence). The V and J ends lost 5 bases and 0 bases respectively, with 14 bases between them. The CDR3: CASSPRGASSYEQYF. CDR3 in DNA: TGTGCCAGCAGCCCCAGGGGGGCCAGCTCCTACGAGCAGTACTTC.

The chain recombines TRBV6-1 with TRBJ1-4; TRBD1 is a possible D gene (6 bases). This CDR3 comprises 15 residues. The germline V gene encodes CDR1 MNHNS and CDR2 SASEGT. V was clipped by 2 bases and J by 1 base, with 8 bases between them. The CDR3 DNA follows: TGTGCCAGCAGTGAATTCAGGGGAACTAATGAAAAACTGTTTTTT. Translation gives CASSEFRGTNEKLFF.